This section outlines one T cell receptor (beta chain) sequence together with its context. Germline V gene sequence: CDR1 SGHRS, CDR2 YFSETQ. The CDR3 covers 15 residues. Trimming left V 0 bases short and J 0 bases short, with 9 bases between. The sample is drawn from a study of cytomegalovirus exposure and HLA in healthy donors. PCR primers comprised 60 Vbeta and 13 Jbeta primers. TCRdb's table, derived via immunoSEQ multiplex PCR, lists solely in-frame clones and lacks some. The table includes more than 85,000 clones, around three quarters detected once. This chain connects TRBV5-1 to TRBJ1-2, with a tentative D call TRBD1 (5 bases). The material sequenced was PBMCs. This clonotype was obtained from a female donor in good health and CMV-seropositive. CDR3 residues: CASSLGGASNYGYTF. CDR3 nucleotides: TGCGCCAGCAGCTTGGGGGGCGCCTCTAACTATGGCTACACCTTC.